This T cell receptor (beta chain) was identified in a study of beta chain features in type 1 diabetes. Reverse transcribing all isolated RNA meant expressed TCRB transcripts were sequenced. Data came from immunoSEQ multiplex PCR; TCRdb stores just in-frame clones and leaves some out. This sample has about 160,000 clones; 7.5% to 9.5% occur once, and the top ten carry around 0.5%. Germline V gives CDR1 SGHDN, CDR2 FVKESK. The length of the CDR3 is 13 residues. V lost 4 bases to trimming and J lost 3 bases, with 10 bases between them. Study findings and constraints: TCRB CDR3s from Type 1 diabetes patients were moderately but significantly shorter in all four CD4+ subsets.

This clone was observed a handful of times. Its antigen remains unknown. This sequence joins TRBV14 and TRBJ2-7; possible D gene TRBD1, 5 bases. The sequenced sample consisted of central memory CD4+ T cells from blood. The receptor was derived from a woman younger than 30 with type 1 diabetes. The CDR3 DNA sequence: TGTGCCAGCAGCCTGCAGGGTCGCTACGAGCAGTACTTC. This codes for CASSLQGRYEQYF.